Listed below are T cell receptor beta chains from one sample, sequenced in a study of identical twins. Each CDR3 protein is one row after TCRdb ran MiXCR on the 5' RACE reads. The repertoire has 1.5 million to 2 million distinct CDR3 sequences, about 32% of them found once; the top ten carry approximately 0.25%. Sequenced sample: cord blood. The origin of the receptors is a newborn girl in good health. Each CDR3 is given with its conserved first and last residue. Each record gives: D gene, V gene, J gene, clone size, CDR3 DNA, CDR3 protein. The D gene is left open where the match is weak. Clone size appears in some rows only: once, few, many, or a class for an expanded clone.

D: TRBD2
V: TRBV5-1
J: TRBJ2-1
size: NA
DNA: TGCGCCAGCAGCTTGAGCCCTAGCGGGGGCCACTACAATGAGCAGTTCTTC
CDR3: CASSLSPSGGHYNEQFF

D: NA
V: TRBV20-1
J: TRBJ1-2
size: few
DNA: TGCAGTGCTAGTCCGACCTTCGATGGCTACACCTTC
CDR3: CSASPTFDGYTF

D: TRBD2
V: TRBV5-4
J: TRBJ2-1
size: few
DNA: TGTGCCAGCAGCTCGCCGGGACTAGCGGGGAGCTCCTACAATGAGCAGTTCTTC
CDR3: CASSSPGLAGSSYNEQFF

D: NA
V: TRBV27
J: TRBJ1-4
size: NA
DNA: TGTGCCAGCGGGCTAACCGGGACAACTAATGAAAAACTGTTTTTT
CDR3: CASGLTGTTNEKLFF

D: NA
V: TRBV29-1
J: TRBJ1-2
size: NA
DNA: TGCAGCGCTGAAGGGGGGGGTGTGGGCTATGGCTACACCTTC
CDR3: CSAEGGGVGYGYTF

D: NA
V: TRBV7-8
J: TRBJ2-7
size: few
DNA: TGTGCCAGCAGCTCCCCCATCGCTAGCTCCACCTACGAGCAGTACTTC
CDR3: CASSSPIASSTYEQYF

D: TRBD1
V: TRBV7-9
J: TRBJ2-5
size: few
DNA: TGTGCCAGCAGCTACCCCTTCCCGGGACAGGGTTTAGAGACCCAGTACTTC
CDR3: CASSYPFPGQGLETQYF

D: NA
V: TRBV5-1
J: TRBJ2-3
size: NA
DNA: TGCGCCAGCAGCTCCAAAGGGGAACTGAGCACAGATACGCAGTATTTT
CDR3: CASSSKGELSTDTQYF

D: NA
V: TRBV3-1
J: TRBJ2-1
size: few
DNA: TGTGCCAGCAGCCAAGAAGGACGGGTGCTGTTCTTC
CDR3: CASSQEGRVLFF

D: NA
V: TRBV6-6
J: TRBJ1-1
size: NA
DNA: TGTGCCAGCAGTTACCCTCAGACAGGGAACACTGAAGCTTTCTTT
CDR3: CASSYPQTGNTEAFF

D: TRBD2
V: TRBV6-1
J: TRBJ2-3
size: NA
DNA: TGTGCCAGCAGCTTCCAACTAGCGGGGGCTGCAGATACGCAGTATTTT
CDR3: CASSFQLAGAADTQYF

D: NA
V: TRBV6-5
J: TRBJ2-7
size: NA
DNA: TGTGCCAGCAGTTACGCGCCCGGGGAGTTGCGCTACGAGCAGTACTTC
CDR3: CASSYAPGELRYEQYF

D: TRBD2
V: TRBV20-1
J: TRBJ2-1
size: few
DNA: TGCAGTGCTAGATGGGGGACTATTAGGTATGAGCAGTTCTTC
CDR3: CSARWGTIRYEQFF

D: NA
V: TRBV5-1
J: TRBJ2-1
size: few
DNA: TGCGCCAGCAGCTTGGACCGTCTAGTAGCGAACTTGGGCTACAATGAGCAGTTCTTC
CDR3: CASSLDRLVANLGYNEQFF

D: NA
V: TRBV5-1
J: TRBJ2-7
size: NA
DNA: TGCGCCAGCAGCAAGGACGGAGCCTACGAGCAGTACTTC
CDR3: CASSKDGAYEQYF

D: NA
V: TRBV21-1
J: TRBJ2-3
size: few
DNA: TGTGCCAGCAGGAGTATAGCGGGAGGGCCCGCAGATACGCAGTATTTT
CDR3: CASRSIAGGPADTQYF

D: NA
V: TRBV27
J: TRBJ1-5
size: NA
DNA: TGTGCCAGCAGTGTGACGGAAAATCAGCCCCAGCATTTT
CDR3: CASSVTENQPQHF

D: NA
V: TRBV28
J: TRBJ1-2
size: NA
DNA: TGTGCCAGCAGTTTATCGTCCGGATACTATGGTTTCGACTACACCTTC
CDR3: CASSLSSGYYGFDYTF

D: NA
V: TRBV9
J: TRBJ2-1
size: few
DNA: TGTGCCAGCAGCGTAGGACTAGTGGTCTTCGATGAGCAGTTCTTC
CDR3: CASSVGLVVFDEQFF

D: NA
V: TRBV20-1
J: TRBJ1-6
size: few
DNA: TGCAGTGCGGGGGCCCGGACCGTAGATAATTCACCCCTCCACTTT
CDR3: CSAGARTVDNSPLHF

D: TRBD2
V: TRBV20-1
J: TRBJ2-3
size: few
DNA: TGCAGTGCTATAGCGGGAGTACCAGATACGCAGTATTTT
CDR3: CSAIAGVPDTQYF

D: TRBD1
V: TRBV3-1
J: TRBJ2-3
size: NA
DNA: TGTGCCAGCAGCCAATCACCCAGGGGGAATACGCAGTATTTT
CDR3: CASSQSPRGNTQYF

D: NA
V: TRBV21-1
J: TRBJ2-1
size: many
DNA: TGTGCCAGCAGCACCGGGACTAGCGGGAGTTACAATGAGCAGTTCTTC
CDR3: CASSTGTSGSYNEQFF

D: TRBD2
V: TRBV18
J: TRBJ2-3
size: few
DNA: TGTGCCAGCTCACCATCAGGGAGGGGAAGCACAGATACGCAGTATTTT
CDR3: CASSPSGRGSTDTQYF

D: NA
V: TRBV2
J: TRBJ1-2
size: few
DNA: TGTGCCAGCCATATTGATGACCGACAGTCTAAGGACTATGGCTACACCTTC
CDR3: CASHIDDRQSKDYGYTF

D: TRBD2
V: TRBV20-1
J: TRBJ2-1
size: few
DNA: TGCAGTGCTCCCACTAGCGGATTTTACAATGAGCAGTTCTTC
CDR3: CSAPTSGFYNEQFF

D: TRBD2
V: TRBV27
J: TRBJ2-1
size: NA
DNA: TGTGCCAGCACTATTGGAGCGGGAGGGCCATATGAGCAGTTCTTC
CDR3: CASTIGAGGPYEQFF

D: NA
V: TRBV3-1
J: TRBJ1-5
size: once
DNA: TGTGCCAGCAGCCAAAGGGGGTACAATCAGCCCCAGCATTTT
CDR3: CASSQRGYNQPQHF

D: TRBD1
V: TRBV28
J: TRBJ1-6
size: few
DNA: TGTGCCAGCAGTACAGGGGGCAATTCACCCCTCCACTTT
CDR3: CASSTGGNSPLHF

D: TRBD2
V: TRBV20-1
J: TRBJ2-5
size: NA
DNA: TGCAGTGCTAGGAAGACTAGCGGGGAGTCCTACAATGAGCAGTACTTC
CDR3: CSARKTSGESYNEQYF

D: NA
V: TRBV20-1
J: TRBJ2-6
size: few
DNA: TGCAGTGCTAGATCACAACGGGGATCTGGGGCCAACGTCCTGACTTTC
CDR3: CSARSQRGSGANVLTF

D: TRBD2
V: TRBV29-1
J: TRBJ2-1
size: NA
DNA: TGCAGCGTGGTCCAGCGGGGGGGCTCCTACAATGGGCAGTTCTTC
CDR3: CSVVQRGGSYNGQFF

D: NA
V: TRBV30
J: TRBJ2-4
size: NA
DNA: TGTGCCTGGGGCCCGGGGTCCCTCCTCTACAAGCAGTACTTC
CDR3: CAWGPGSLLYKQYF

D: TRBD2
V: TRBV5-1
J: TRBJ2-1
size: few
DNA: TGCGCCAGCAGCTTGATTGGGCGGGGGGGTGCGTCTAAGCAGTTCTTC
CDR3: CASSLIGRGGASKQFF

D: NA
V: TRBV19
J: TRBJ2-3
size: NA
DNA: TGTGCCAGTAGTATGTTGGGAGATACGCAGTATTTT
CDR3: CASSMLGDTQYF

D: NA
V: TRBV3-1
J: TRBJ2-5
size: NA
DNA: TGTGCCAGCAGCCTAAGGGGGGGGGGCATCCAAGAGACCCAGTACTTC
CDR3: CASSLRGGGIQETQYF

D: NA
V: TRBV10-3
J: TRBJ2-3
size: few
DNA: TGTGCCACCAGTCCTTCACACAGCTTCACAGATACGCAGTATTTT
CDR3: CATSPSHSFTDTQYF

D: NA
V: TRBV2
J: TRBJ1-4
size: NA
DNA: TGTGCCAGCAGCCTGCAAAGGGTTAGGGCGGAAAAACTGTTTTTT
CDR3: CASSLQRVRAEKLFF

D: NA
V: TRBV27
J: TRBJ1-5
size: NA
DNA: TGTGCCAGCAGATCGGGGGCTCAGCCCCAGCATTTT
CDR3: CASRSGAQPQHF

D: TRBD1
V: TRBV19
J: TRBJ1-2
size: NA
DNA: TGTGCCAGTAGTATCGGGACAGGGGGAGTCTATGGCTACACCTTC
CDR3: CASSIGTGGVYGYTF

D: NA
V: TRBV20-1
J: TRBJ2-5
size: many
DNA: TGCAGTGCTAGGGCAGGTACCCAAGAGACCCAGTACTTC
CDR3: CSARAGTQETQYF

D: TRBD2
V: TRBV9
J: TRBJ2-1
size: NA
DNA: TGTGCCAGCAGCGTAGCGGGAGGGCCTATCGATGAGCAGTTCTTC
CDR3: CASSVAGGPIDEQFF

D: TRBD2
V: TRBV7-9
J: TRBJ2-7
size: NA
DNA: TGTGCCAGCAGCCGAACAGCGGGAGGGACCTACGAGCAGTACTTC
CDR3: CASSRTAGGTYEQYF

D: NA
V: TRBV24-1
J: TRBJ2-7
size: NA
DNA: TGTGCCACCAGCCCCTATTCCGACAATGAGCAGTACTTC
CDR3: CATSPYSDNEQYF

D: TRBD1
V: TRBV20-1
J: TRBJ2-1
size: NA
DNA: TGCAGTGCTTGGGACAGGCGTCCCTACAATGAGCAGTTCTTC
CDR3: CSAWDRRPYNEQFF

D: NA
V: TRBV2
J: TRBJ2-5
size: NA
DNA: TGTGCCAGCACTCAAAATGGGGGAGGAGAGACCCAGTACTTC
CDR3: CASTQNGGGETQYF

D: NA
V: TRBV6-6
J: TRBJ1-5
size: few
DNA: TGTGCCAGCAGTTATCGGTCAGGCCTAGGCAATCAGCCCCAGCATTTT
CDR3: CASSYRSGLGNQPQHF

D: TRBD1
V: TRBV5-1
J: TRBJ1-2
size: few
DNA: TGCGCCAGCAGCTTGGCCCGTTCTACAGGGGCCCTTAACTATGGCTACACCTTC
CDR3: CASSLARSTGALNYGYTF

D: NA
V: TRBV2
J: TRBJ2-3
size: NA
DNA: TGTGCCAGCAGGGAAGCGGGGACAGACTACACAGATACGCAGTATTTT
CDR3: CASREAGTDYTDTQYF

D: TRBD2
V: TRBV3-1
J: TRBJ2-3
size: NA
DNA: TGTGCCAGCAGCCCGGGACTAAGGCCCACAGATACGCAGTATTTT
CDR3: CASSPGLRPTDTQYF

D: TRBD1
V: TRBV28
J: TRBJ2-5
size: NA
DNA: TGTGCCAGCAGTTTATGGCGGACAGGGGAGACCCAGTACTTC
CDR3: CASSLWRTGETQYF

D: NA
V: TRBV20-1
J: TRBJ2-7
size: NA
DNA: TGCAGTGCGAGTGACAGGCTACACTCCTACGAGCAGTACTTC
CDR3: CSASDRLHSYEQYF

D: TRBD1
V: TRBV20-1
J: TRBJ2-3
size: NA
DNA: TGCAGTGCTCCCCGACAGGGTAAAGATACGCAGTATTTT
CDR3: CSAPRQGKDTQYF

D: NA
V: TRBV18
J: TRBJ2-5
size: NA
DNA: TGTGCCAGCTCACCACCTCTTACTAGACTTCAAGAGACCCAGTACTTC
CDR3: CASSPPLTRLQETQYF